The T cell receptor beta chain under discussion was sequenced for a study of CD8+ T cells in alopecia areata. Study details: Each of the treated patients was given oral tofacitinib, 5 to 10 mg twice daily, for moderate-to-severe alopecia areata.

Peripheral blood, together with lesional scalp punch biopsies, was collected from alopecia areata patients. Using a FACSAria, the CD4+ and CD8+ T cells were sorted from the PBMCs. CDR3 length: 15 amino acids. Trimming took off 1 base at V and 4 bases at J, with 13 bases between the two ends. Germline CDR1 SEHNR, CDR2 FQNEAQ (reference sequence). Sequencing templates came from extracted RNA that was reverse transcribed into cDNA. Generated by immunoSEQ multiplex PCR, the TCRdb table keeps only in-frame clones and is missing some. Among 180,000 or so clones listed, just over 65% were seen once. Overall study results and limits: Sharing of TCRs across patients appeared less clear than in mice, possibly for HLA-related reasons.

About this clone: Its antigen remains unknown.

Sample: CD8+ T cells sorted from blood, taken at week 0. The TCR was taken from a human donor with alopecia areata. The V call is TRBV7-9, the J call TRBJ1-1; perhaps TRBD1 as D (5 bases). The CDR3 sequence is CASSLGGRGGTEAFF. DNA for the CDR3: TGTGCCAGCAGCTTAGGCGGAAGGGGAGGCACTGAAGCTTTCTTT.